This entry lists 11 T cell receptor beta chains sequenced from one sample in a study of beta chain features in type 1 diabetes. The entirety of the isolated RNA underwent reverse transcription, so expressed TCRB transcripts were sequenced. TCRdb's copy holds only in-frame clones and misses some; the assay was immunoSEQ multiplex PCR. Altogether roughly 380,000 clones are present, around 20% being singletons, with the ten largest covering 0.044%. The sequenced sample was naive CD4+ T cells from blood. The source is a woman younger than 35 in good health.

The chain uses TRBV11-2 and TRBJ2-3, with 9 bases identical to TRBD2. The germline CDR1 and CDR2 sequences are SGHAT and FQNNGV. The J segment lost 3 bases and the V segment lost 4 bases, leaving 8 bases of the junction unmatched. CDR3 size: 16 residues. The CDR3 DNA is TGTGCCAGCAGCTCCGGACTAGCGAGGGTGACAGATACGCAGTATTTT. Its protein is CASSSGLARVTDTQYF.

V and J are TRBV5-1 and TRBJ2-5; no firm D call. The CDR3 spans 13 residues. From germline, CDR1 is SGHRS and CDR2 YFSETQ. V was cut by 0 bases and J by 4 bases, with 7 bases left in between. This chain's CDR3 is CASSLGLGETQYF. As DNA, the CDR3 is TGCGCCAGCAGCTTGGGCCTAGGAGAGACCCAGTACTTC.

This clone has only one observation. V and J are TRBV5-1 and TRBJ2-1; 8 bases map to TRBD2. This CDR3 contains 15 residues. V was pared by 6 bases and J by 7 bases, with 12 bases of the junction left unmatched. The germline V gene has CDR1 SGHRS and CDR2 YFSETQ. The CDR3 spells CASNPSGGLLNEQFF. CDR3 DNA sequence: TGCGCCAGCAATCCGAGCGGGGGCCTCCTGAATGAGCAGTTCTTC.

The V call is TRBV9, the J call TRBJ2-1, with 7 bases identical to TRBD1. Trimming took 4 bases from V and 11 from J; bases not matched to a gene: 6. Germline values: CDR1 SGDLS, CDR2 YYNGEE. The CDR3 covers 12 residues. The chain's CDR3 is CASSTDRDQQFF. Written as DNA, the CDR3 is TGTGCCAGCAGCACCGACAGGGATCAGCAGTTCTTC. The variable domain in full, with the rest retrieved from reference TRBV9 and TRBJ2-1, is DSGVTQTPKHLITATGQRVTLRCSPRSGDLSVYWYQQSLDQGLQFLIQYYNGEERAKGNILERFSAQQFPDLHSELNLSSLELGDSALYFCASSTDRDQQFFGPGTRLTVL.

V and J are TRBV5-1 and TRBJ2-7; TRBD1 matches at 8 bases. Trimming removed 4 bases from V and 3 bases from J; junction bases left unmatched: 12. CDR1 and CDR2 (germline): SGHRS, YFSETQ. The CDR3 covers 16 residues. CDR3 sequence (DNA): TGCGCCAGCAGCCCCTACCCCGGGACAGGAGTCTACGAGCAGTACTTC. This translates into CASSPYPGTGVYEQYF.

This clone was detected a few times. This chain links TRBV6-1 with TRBJ1-1; 7 positions match TRBD1. The junction had 7 bases not matched to a gene; V was cut back by 4 bases and J by 5 bases. The germline V gene has CDR1 MNHNS and CDR2 SASEGT. The CDR3 has 14 amino acids. CDR3 protein: CASSAQGVRTEAFF. DNA for the CDR3: TGTGCCAGCAGTGCTCAGGGGGTTCGGACTGAAGCTTTCTTT.

CDR3 coding DNA: TGTGCCAGCAGCTTAGGGACAGGGGGAGGGTACGAGCAGTACTTC. Encoded protein: CASSLGTGGGYEQYF. The chain joins TRBV13 to TRBJ2-7, with 9 positions matching TRBD1. CDR3 length: 15 amino acids. CDR1 PRHDT and CDR2 FYEKMQ come from the germline V gene (reference sequence). After removal of 0 bases from V and 4 bases from J, the junction contained 4 bases not matched to a gene.

As concerns this clone: Other nucleotide sequences in the sample specify the same CDR3. The chain uses TRBV2 and TRBJ2-5; D not resolved. V shed 2 bases and J shed 2 bases, with 6 bases lying between them. CDR1 and CDR2 from the germline V gene are SNHLY and FYNNEI. The CDR3 length is 13 residues. For the CDR3, the DNA is TGTGCCAGCAGTGAATCGGTGCAAGAGACCCAGTACTTC. Translating gives CASSESVQETQYF.

The chain links TRBV30 to TRBJ2-1, with 9 bases identical to TRBD2. The germline CDR1 and CDR2 sequences are GTSNPN and SVGIG (reference sequence). This CDR3 has 15 residues. Trimming cost V 0 bases and J 9 bases; bases outside gene matches: 9. The CDR3 protein is CAWSVRAGGPSEQFF. DNA for the CDR3: TGTGCCTGGAGTGTACGCGCGGGAGGGCCGAGTGAGCAGTTCTTC.

Only a few counts were recorded for this clone. CDR3 amino acids: CASSYSIQGVRSAYF. DNA for the CDR3: TGTGCCAGCAGTTACTCGATCCAGGGGGTTAGGTCAGCGTACTTC. V usage is TRBV6-5 and J usage is TRBJ2-7, with 7 nucleotides matching TRBD1. V lost 0 bases and J lost 12; bases outside the gene matches: 14. The CDR3 length is 15 residues. Germline V lookup: CDR1 MNHEY, CDR2 SVGAGI.

This clone was found a few times. The chain is built from TRBV2 and TRBJ2-3, with D perhaps matching TRBD2 (6 bases). V was trimmed by 2 bases and J by 9 bases, leaving 9 bases between them. The CDR3 covers 12 residues. From germline, CDR1 is SNHLY and CDR2 FYNNEI. The CDR3: CASSETRGTQYF. CDR3 sequence (DNA): TGTGCCAGCAGTGAAACCCGGGGGACGCAGTATTTT.